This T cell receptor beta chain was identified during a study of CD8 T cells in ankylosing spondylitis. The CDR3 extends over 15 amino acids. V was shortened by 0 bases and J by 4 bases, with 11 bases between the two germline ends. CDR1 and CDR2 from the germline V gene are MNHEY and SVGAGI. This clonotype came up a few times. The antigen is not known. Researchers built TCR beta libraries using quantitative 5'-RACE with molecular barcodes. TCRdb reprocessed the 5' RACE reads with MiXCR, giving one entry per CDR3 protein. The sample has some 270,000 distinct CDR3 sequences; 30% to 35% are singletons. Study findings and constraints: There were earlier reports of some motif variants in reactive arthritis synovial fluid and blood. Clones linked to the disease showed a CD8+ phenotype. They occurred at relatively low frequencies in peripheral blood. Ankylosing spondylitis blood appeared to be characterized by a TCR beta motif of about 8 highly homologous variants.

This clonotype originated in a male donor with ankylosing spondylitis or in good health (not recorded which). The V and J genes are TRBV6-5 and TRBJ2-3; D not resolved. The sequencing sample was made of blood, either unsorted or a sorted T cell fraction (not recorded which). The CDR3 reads CASSYSMVGPDTQYF. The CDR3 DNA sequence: TGTGCCAGCAGTTACTCGATGGTAGGCCCAGATACGCAGTATTTT.